This T cell receptor beta chain derives from a study of blood T cell repertoires in COVID-19. Study-wide background: The United States, Italy and Spain provided the acute and convalescent COVID-19 samples.

Data came from immunoSEQ multiplex PCR; TCRdb stores just in-frame clones and leaves some out. The repertoire holds about 360,000 clones, with around nine tenths as singletons. This clone was seen once. J lost 7 bases, V lost 5 bases, and 10 bases had no gene match. This CDR3 has 14 residues. CDR1 is SEHNR, CDR2 FQNEAQ, per germline (reference sequence). This receptor was obtained from a human donor in a cohort sampled during active COVID-19. This chain uses TRBV7-9 with TRBJ2-5; TRBD1 aligns across 7 bases. Sequenced: peripheral blood. The chain's CDR3 is CASSLGQALGTQYF. CDR3 coding DNA: TGTGCCAGCAGCCTCGGACAGGCCTTAGGGACCCAGTACTTC.